The clone carrying this T cell receptor beta chain was detected ten times or more. Antigen: not known. TCRdb reprocessed the 5' RACE reads via MiXCR and lists one record per CDR3 protein. The sample shows 200,000 to 250,000 distinct CDR3 sequences, 8.2% of them seen only once. The source of the sample is a study of CD8 T cells in ankylosing spondylitis. Study results and limitations: Blood from ankylosing spondylitis patients appeared to carry a characteristic roughly 8-variant TCR beta motif.

Losses at the gene ends were 6 bases for V and 4 bases for J; bases not matched to a gene: 7. The CDR3 loop spans 14 amino acids. Germline V gives CDR1 ENHRY, CDR2 SYGVKD. The source of this sequence is a female donor with ankylosing spondylitis or in good health (not recorded which). This chain connects TRBV10-3 to TRBJ2-7; 9 bases align to TRBD2. The source material was blood, either unsorted or a sorted T cell fraction (not recorded which). The CDR3 sequence is CAISRLAEAYEQYF. CDR3 sequence (DNA): TGTGCCATCAGCAGACTAGCGGAAGCTTACGAGCAGTACTTC.